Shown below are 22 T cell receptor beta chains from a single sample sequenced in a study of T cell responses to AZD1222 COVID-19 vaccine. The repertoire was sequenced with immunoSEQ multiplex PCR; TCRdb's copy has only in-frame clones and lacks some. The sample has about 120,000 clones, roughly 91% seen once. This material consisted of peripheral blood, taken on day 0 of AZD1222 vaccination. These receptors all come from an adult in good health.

CDR3 protein: CASSLVVLNEQFF. CDR3 nucleotides: TGTGCCAGCAGCTTGGTGGTGCTCAATGAGCAGTTCTTC. The V gene is TRBV5-6, the J gene TRBJ2-1; D remains ambiguous. The CDR3 is made up of 13 amino acids. Germline CDR1 SGHDT, CDR2 YYEEEE. V lost 0 bases and J lost 6, with 7 bases in between. The variable domain in full, with the rest retrieved from reference TRBV5-6 and TRBJ2-1, is DAGVTQSPTHLIKTRGQQVTLRCSPKSGHDTVSWYQQALGQGPQFIFQYYEEEERQRGNFPDRFSGHQFPNYSSELNVNALLLGDSALYLCASSLVVLNEQFFGPGTRLTVL.

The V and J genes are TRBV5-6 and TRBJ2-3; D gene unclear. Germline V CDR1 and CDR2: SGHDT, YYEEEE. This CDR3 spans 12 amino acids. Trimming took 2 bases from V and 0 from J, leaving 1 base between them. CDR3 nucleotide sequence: TGTGCCAGCAGCTTCAGCACAGATACGCAGTATTTT. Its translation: CASSFSTDTQYF.

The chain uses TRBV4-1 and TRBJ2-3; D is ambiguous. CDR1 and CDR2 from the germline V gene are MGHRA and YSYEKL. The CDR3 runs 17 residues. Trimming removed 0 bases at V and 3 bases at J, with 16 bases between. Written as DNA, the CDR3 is TGCGCCAGCAGCCAAGATGATGTTGTCGCTAAGACAGATACGCAGTATTTT. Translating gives CASSQDDVVAKTDTQYF.

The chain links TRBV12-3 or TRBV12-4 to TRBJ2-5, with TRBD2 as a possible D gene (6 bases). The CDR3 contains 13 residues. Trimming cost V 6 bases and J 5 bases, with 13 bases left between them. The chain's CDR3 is CASRPTGGETQYF. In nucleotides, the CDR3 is TGTGCCAGCAGGCCGACCGGAGGGGAGACCCAGTACTTC.

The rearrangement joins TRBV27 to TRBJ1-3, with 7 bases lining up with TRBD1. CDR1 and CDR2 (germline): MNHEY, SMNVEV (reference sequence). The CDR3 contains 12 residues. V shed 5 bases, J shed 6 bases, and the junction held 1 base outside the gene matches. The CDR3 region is CASSGTANTIYF. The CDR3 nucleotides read TGTGCCAGCAGTGGGACAGCAAACACCATATATTTT.

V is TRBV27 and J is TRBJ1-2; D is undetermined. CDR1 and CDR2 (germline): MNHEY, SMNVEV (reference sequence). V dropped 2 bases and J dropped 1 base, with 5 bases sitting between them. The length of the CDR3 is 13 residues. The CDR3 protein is CASSLGLNYGYTF. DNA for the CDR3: TGTGCCAGCAGTTTAGGGCTTAACTATGGCTACACCTTC.

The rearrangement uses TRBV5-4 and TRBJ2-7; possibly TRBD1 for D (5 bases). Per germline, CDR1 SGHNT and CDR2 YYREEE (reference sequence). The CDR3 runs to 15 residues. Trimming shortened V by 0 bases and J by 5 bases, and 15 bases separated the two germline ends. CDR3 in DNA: TGTGCCAGCAGCTTGGTGCAGGGTTTTGTCGACGAGCAGTACTTC. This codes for CASSLVQGFVDEQYF.

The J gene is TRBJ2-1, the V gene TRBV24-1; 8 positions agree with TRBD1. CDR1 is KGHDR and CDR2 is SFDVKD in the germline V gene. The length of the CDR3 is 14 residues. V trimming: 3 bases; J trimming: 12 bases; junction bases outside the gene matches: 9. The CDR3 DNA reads TGTGCCACCAGTGATCCCTCTATGACAGGGGTGCAGTTCTTC. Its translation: CATSDPSMTGVQFF.

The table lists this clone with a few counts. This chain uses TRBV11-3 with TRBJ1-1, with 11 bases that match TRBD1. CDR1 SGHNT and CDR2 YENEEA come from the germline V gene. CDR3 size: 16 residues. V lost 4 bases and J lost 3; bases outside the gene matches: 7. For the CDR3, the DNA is TGTGCCAGCAGCTCGGACAGGGGGCGCGTCTACACTGAAGCTTTCTTT. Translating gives CASSSDRGRVYTEAFF.

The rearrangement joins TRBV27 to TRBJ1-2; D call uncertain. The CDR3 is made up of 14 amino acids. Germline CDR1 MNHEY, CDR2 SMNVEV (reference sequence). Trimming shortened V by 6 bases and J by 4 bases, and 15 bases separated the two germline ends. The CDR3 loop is CASRGAIEPYGYTF. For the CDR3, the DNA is TGTGCCAGCAGAGGAGCCATCGAGCCCTATGGCTACACCTTC.

CDR3 nucleotides: TGTGCCAGTATGTCCCTCCCCGGGACAGGGTCGGGTGAGCAGTACTTC. Translated, it gives CASMSLPGTGSGEQYF. The rearrangement joins TRBV19 to TRBJ2-7; 9 bases line up with TRBD1. Trimming cost V 7 bases and J 7 bases; bases outside gene matches: 17. The CDR3 loop spans 16 amino acids. Germline CDR1 LNHDA, CDR2 SQIVND (reference sequence).

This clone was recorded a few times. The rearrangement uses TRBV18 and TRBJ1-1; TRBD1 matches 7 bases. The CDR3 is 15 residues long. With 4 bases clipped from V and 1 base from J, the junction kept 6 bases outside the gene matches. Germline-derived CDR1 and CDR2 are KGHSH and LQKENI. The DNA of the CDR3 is TGTGCCAGCTCACAGGGGACAGCAAAGAACACTGAAGCTTTCTTT. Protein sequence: CASSQGTAKNTEAFF.

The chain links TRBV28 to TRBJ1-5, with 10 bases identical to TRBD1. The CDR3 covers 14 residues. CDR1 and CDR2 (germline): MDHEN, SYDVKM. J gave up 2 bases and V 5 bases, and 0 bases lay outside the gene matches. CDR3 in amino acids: CASSGTGGNQPQHF. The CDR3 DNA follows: TGTGCCAGCAGTGGGACAGGGGGCAATCAGCCCCAGCATTTT.

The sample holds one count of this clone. The CDR3 DNA sequence: TGTGCCAGCAGCCCTCAGGTGGGCCACGAGCAGTACTTC. Amino acid sequence: CASSPQVGHEQYF. The genes are TRBV7-9 and TRBJ2-7; D unclear. Germline V gene sequence: CDR1 SEHNR, CDR2 FQNEAQ (reference sequence). CDR3 size: 13 residues. V gave up 5 bases and J gave up 5 bases, with 13 bases separating them.

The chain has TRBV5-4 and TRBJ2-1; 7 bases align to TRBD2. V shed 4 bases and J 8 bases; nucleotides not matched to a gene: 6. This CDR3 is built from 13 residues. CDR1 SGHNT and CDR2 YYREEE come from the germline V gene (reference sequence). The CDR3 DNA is TGTGCCAGCAGCCCCTTTGGGAGGGATGAGCAGTTCTTC. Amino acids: CASSPFGRDEQFF.

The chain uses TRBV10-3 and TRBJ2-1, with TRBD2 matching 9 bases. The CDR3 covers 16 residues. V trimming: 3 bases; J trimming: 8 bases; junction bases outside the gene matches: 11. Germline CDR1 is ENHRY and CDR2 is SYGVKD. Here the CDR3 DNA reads TGTGCCATCAGTGAATTCTCGGGACTAGCTAACCATGAGCAGTTCTTC. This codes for CAISEFSGLANHEQFF.

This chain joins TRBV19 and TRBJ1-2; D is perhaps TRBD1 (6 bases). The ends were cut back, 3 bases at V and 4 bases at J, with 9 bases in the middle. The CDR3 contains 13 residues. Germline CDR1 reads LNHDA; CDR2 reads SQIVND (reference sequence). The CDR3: CASSIPGVYGYTF. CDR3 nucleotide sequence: TGTGCCAGTAGTATCCCAGGGGTCTATGGCTACACCTTC.

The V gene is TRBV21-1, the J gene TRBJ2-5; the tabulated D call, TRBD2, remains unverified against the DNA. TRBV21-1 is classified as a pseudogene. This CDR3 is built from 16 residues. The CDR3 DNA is TGTGCCAGCAGCAAAAACCGGGGGACGGGGGAGGAGACCCAGTACTTC. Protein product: CASSKNRGTGEETQYF.

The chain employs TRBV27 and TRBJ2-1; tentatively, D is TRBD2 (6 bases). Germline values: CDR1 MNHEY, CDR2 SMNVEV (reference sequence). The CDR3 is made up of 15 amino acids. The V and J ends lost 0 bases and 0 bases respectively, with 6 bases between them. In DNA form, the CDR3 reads TGTGCCAGCAGTTTATCGGGGGGCTCCTACAATGAGCAGTTCTTC. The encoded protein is CASSLSGGSYNEQFF.

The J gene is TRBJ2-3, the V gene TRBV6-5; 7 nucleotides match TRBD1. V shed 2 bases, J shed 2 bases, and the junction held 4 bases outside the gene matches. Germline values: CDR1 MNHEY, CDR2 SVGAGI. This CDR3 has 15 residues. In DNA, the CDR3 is TGTGCCAGCAGTTACCAACAGGGGTACACAGATACGCAGTATTTT. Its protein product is CASSYQQGYTDTQYF.

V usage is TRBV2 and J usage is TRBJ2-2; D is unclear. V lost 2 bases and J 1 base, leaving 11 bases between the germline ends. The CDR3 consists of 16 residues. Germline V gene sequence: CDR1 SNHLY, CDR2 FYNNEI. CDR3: CASSELGIENTGELFF. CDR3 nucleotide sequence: TGTGCCAGCAGTGAATTAGGCATTGAGAACACCGGGGAGCTGTTTTTT.

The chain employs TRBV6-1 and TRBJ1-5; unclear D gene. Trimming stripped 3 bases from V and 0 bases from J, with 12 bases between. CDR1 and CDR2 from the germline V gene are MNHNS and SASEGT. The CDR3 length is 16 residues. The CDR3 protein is CASSEPLRDSNQPQHF. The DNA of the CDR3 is TGTGCCAGCAGTGAGCCTTTGCGTGATAGCAATCAGCCCCAGCATTTT.